These 15 T cell receptor beta chains were all obtained from the same sample, sequenced in a study of T-cell memory formation after mild COVID-19. TCRdb processed the 5' RACE reads anew with MiXCR; each CDR3 protein has one entry. This table holds hundreds of thousands of distinct CDR3 sequences, roughly a fifth found once. Sample: PBMCs or a T cell subset sorted from them (not recorded which). These receptors all come from a young man who had mild COVID-19 (a few samples of this study predate the infection). Cell type and time point are not known.

This clonotype was recorded many times. The J gene is TRBJ2-7, the V gene TRBV6-5, with D possibly being TRBD1 (5 bases). CDR3 length equals 15 residues. V dropped 2 bases and J dropped 6 bases, with 17 bases sitting between them. Germline CDR1 is MNHEY and CDR2 is SVGAGI. CDR3: CASSYRQTAGVEQYF. CDR3 bases: TGTGCCAGCAGTTACCGGCAGACAGCCGGTGTCGAGCAGTACTTC.

The J gene is TRBJ2-5, the V gene TRBV5-4, with 11 bases identical to TRBD2. The germline V gene encodes CDR1 SGHNT and CDR2 YYREEE (reference sequence). The CDR3 runs 14 residues. J gave up 5 bases and V 4 bases, and 4 bases lay outside the gene matches. Here the CDR3 reads CASSPRTSGETQYF. In DNA form, the CDR3 reads TGTGCCAGCAGCCCACGGACTAGCGGGGAGACCCAGTACTTC.

This clonotype was counted only a few times. This chain joins TRBV5-4 and TRBJ2-1; 7 positions match TRBD1. V trimming: 4 bases; J trimming: 1 base; junction bases outside the gene matches: 8. The CDR3 has 16 amino acids. Germline V gene data show CDR1 as SGHNT and CDR2 as YYREEE (reference sequence). The CDR3 reads CASSLKTGSSYNEQFF. In DNA, the CDR3 is TGTGCCAGCAGCCTGAAGACAGGGTCATCCTACAATGAGCAGTTCTTC.

V gene TRBV7-9 combines with J gene TRBJ1-4; no clear D gene. Germline V gene lookup returns CDR1 SEHNR and CDR2 FQNEAQ (reference sequence). This CDR3 region has 14 residues. The germline V and J ends were trimmed by 2 bases and 8 bases, with 12 bases remaining between them. The CDR3 here is CASSLRGRGEKLFF. The CDR3, as DNA: TGTGCCAGCAGCTTAAGAGGGCGAGGAGAAAAACTGTTTTTT.

The chain links TRBV12-3 or TRBV12-4 to TRBJ1-5; D is uncertain. V was pared by 1 base and J by 0 bases, with 10 bases between. The CDR3 has 16 amino acids. CDR3: CASSLDGRYSNQPQHF. CDR3 bases: TGTGCCAGCAGTTTAGACGGCAGATATAGCAATCAGCCCCAGCATTTT.

This clonotype was counted only a few times. The V and J genes are TRBV7-2 and TRBJ2-5; 8 bases are shared with TRBD2. The V and J ends lost 7 bases and 5 bases, in that order; junction bases with no gene match: 6. The germline V gene has CDR1 SGHTA and CDR2 FQGNSA. The CDR3 length is 13 residues. The CDR3 region has the DNA TGTGCCAGCAATCCAGCGGGGGAGGAGACCCAGTACTTC. This gives the protein CASNPAGEETQYF. Complete variable domain (other parts from reference TRBV7-2 and TRBJ2-5): GAGVSQSPSNKVTEKGKDVELRCDPISGHTALYWYRQSLGQGLEFLIYFQGNSAPDKSGLPSDRFSAERTGGSVSTLTIQRTQQEDSAVYLCASNPAGEETQYFGPGTRLLVL.

The chain couples TRBV6-5 to TRBJ1-5; 7 bases agree with TRBD1. CDR1 is MNHEY, CDR2 SVGAGI, per germline. The ends lost 6 bases at V and 0 bases at J; junction bases unmatched: 2. CDR3 size: 14 residues. The CDR3 DNA follows: TGTGCCAGCAGGGACAGGTATAGCAATCAGCCCCAGCATTTT. This translates into CASRDRYSNQPQHF.

The chain uses TRBV20-1 and TRBJ2-5; D call uncertain. Trimming removed 4 bases at V and 7 bases at J, with 7 bases between. Germline V gene data show CDR1 as DFQATT and CDR2 as SNEGSKA (reference sequence). The CDR3 has 10 residues. CDR3 sequence (DNA): TGCAGTGCTAACCATAGGACCCAGTACTTC. Encoded protein: CSANHRTQYF.

The J gene is TRBJ2-3, the V gene TRBV11-2, with 9 bases identical to TRBD2. CDR1 SGHAT and CDR2 FQNNGV come from the germline V gene. This CDR3 is built from 16 residues. V lost 5 bases, J lost 4 bases, and 10 bases stayed unmatched. The CDR3 is CASSRNSGGSSDTQYF. CDR3 bases: TGTGCCAGCAGCCGGAATAGCGGGGGATCGTCAGATACGCAGTATTTT. Drawing the rest from reference TRBV11-2 and TRBJ2-3, the complete variable domain is EAGVAQSPRYKIIEKRQSVAFWCNPISGHATLYWYQQILGQGPKLLIQFQNNGVVDDSQLPKDRFSAERLKGVDSTLKIQPAKLEDSAVYLCASSRNSGGSSDTQYFGPGTRLTVL.

This clonotype turned up a few times. The chain links TRBV7-8 to TRBJ2-3; 7 positions match TRBD2. Germline V lookup: CDR1 SGHVS, CDR2 FQNEAQ. The junction had 8 bases not matched to a gene; V was cut back by 11 bases and J by 6 bases. The CDR3 spans 12 residues. CDR3 in DNA: TGTGCCTCAGGGAGGGGTGGGGATACGCAGTATTTT. Residues: CASGRGGDTQYF.

This clonotype was detected ten times or more. The gene calls are TRBV30 and TRBJ2-1, with 10 bases lining up with TRBD2. CDR1 and CDR2 from the germline V gene are GTSNPN and SVGIG (reference sequence). There are 14 residues in the CDR3. The ends lost 4 bases at V and 2 bases at J; junction bases unmatched: 2. Written as DNA, the CDR3 is TGTGCCTGGACTAGCGGGGGCCCCTACAATGAGCAGTTCTTC. Translated: CAWTSGGPYNEQFF.

This clonotype was recorded many times. The V call is TRBV7-2, the J call TRBJ2-6, with TRBD1 identical over 7 bases. There are 18 residues in the CDR3. J gave up 0 bases and V 4 bases, and 9 bases lay outside the gene matches. The germline V gene encodes CDR1 SGHTA and CDR2 FQGNSA. DNA of the CDR3: TGTGCCAGCAGCTATGTAGGGACAGCCAACTCTGGGGCCAACGTCCTGACTTTC. This sequence encodes CASSYVGTANSGANVLTF. Full variable domain (rest looked up from reference TRBV7-2 and TRBJ2-6): GAGVSQSPSNKVTEKGKDVELRCDPISGHTALYWYRQSLGQGLEFLIYFQGNSAPDKSGLPSDRFSAERTGGSVSTLTIQRTQQEDSAVYLCASSYVGTANSGANVLTFGAGSRLTVL.

This clonotype showed up just once. The J gene is TRBJ1-2, the V gene TRBV7-9; a weak D match, TRBD1 (5 bases). Germline CDR1 SEHNR, CDR2 FQNEAQ (reference sequence). The CDR3 extends over 17 amino acids. Trimming stripped 2 bases from V and 0 bases from J, with 16 bases between. The DNA for the CDR3 is TGTGCCAGCAGCTTAACCCCCCCGGACAATGCTAACTATGGCTACACCTTC. Its translation is CASSLTPPDNANYGYTF. Full variable domain (outside the CDR3, taken from reference TRBV7-9 and TRBJ1-2): DTGVSQNPRHKITKRGQNVTFRCDPISEHNRLYWYRQTLGQGPEFLTYFQNEAQLEKSRLLSDRFSAERPKGSFSTLEIQRTEQGDSAMYLCASSLTPPDNANYGYTFGSGTRLTVV.

This clonotype was observed a few times. The rearrangement joins TRBV5-1 to TRBJ2-1; D is possibly TRBD1 or TRBD2 (6 bases each). The CDR3 contains 15 residues. Germline CDR1 and CDR2: SGHRS and YFSETQ. Between the trimmed V and J ends, which lost 1 base and 7 bases, there was a span of 15 bases. CDR3 in DNA: TGCGCCAGCAGCTTGCGAGGGGGAGGTGGAAATGAGCAGTTCTTC. It encodes CASSLRGGGGNEQFF.

This rearrangement joins TRBV7-9 to TRBJ1-1, with D perhaps matching TRBD1 (5 bases). V lost 6 bases and J 3 bases, leaving 11 bases between the germline ends. CDR3 length: 13 residues. The germline CDR1 and CDR2 sequences are SEHNR and FQNEAQ (reference sequence). The CDR3 region has the DNA TGTGCCAGCAGATATGAGGGGTACACTGAAGCTTTCTTT. Encoded protein: CASRYEGYTEAFF. The full variable domain, in which reference TRBV7-9 and TRBJ1-1 provide the parts outside the CDR3, is DTGVSQNPRHKITKRGQNVTFRCDPISEHNRLYWYRQTLGQGPEFLTYFQNEAQLEKSRLLSDRFSAERPKGSFSTLEIQRTEQGDSAMYLCASRYEGYTEAFFGQGTRLTVV.